The entry below describes one TCR beta chain. This CDR3 contains 14 residues. Germline V CDR1 and CDR2: LGHNT, FRNRAP. After removal of 3 bases from V and 4 bases from J, the junction contained 4 bases not matched to a gene. Some clones are missing from TCRdb's copy, which holds only in-frame ones; the method was immunoSEQ multiplex PCR. The data hold approximately 30,000 clones, with 82% observed a single time. This specimen belongs to a study of somatic mutations in cytotoxic T cells in rheumatoid arthritis. This clonotype was obtained from an adult with rheumatoid arthritis. The chain uses TRBV12-5 and TRBJ1-2, with TRBD1 matching over 8 bases. The sequencing sample was made of CD8+ T cells sorted from blood. In DNA, the CDR3 is TGTGCTAGTGGTTTCTCAGGGGGCGCCTATGGCTACACCTTC. This encodes CASGFSGGAYGYTF. Full variable domain (remainder filled in from reference TRBV12-5 and TRBJ1-2): DARVTQTPRHKVTEMGQEVTMRCQPILGHNTVFWYRQTMMQGLELLAYFRNRAPLDDSGMPKDRFSAEMPDATLATLKIQPSEPRDSAVYFCASGFSGGAYGYTFGSGTRLTVV.